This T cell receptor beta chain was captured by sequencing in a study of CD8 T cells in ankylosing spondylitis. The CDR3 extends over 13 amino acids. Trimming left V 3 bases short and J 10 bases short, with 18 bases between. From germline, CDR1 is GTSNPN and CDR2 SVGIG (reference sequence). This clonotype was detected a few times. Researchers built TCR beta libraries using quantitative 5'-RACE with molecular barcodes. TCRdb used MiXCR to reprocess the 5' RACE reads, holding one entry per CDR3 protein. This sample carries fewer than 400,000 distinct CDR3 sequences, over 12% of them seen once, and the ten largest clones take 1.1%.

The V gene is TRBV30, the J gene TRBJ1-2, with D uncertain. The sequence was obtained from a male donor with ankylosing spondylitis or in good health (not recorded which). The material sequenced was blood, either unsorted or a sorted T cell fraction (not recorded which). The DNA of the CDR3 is TGTGCCTGGAGCGACCGTGGTCAGACTTACTACACCTTC. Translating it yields CAWSDRGQTYYTF.